This TCR beta chain stems from a study of control samples from healthy donors and cancer patients. Germline assignment: CDR1 SGHVS and CDR2 FQNEAQ. The CDR3 runs 17 residues. V shed 0 bases and J 4 bases; nucleotides not matched to a gene: 10. The method was immunoSEQ multiplex PCR; TCRdb's version includes in-frame clones alone and lacks a portion of them. Among some 79,000 clones listed, approximately 94% were seen once. The rearrangement joins TRBV7-8 to TRBJ1-1, with 8 bases matching TRBD1. Specimen: PBMCs. The clonotype comes from a woman aged 35 to 49 with lung cancer. The CDR3 loop reads CASSLAGQAFLRTEAFF. CDR3 sequence (DNA): TGTGCCAGCAGCTTAGCGGGACAGGCTTTTTTACGCACTGAAGCTTTCTTT.